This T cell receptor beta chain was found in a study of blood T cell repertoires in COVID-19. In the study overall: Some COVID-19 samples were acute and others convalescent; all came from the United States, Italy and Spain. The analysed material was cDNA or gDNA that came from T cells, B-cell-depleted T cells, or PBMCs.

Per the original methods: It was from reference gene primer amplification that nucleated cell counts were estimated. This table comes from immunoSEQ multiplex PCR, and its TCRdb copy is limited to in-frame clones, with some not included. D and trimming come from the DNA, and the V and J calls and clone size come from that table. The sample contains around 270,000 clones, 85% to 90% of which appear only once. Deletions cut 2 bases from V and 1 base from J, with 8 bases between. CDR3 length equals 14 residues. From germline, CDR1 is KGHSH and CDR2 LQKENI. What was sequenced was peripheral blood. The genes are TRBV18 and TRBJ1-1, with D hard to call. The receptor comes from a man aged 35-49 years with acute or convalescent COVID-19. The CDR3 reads CASSPSQANTEAFF. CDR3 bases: TGTGCCAGCTCACCATCGCAGGCGAACACTGAAGCTTTCTTT.